A selection of T cell receptor beta chains follows, all from one sample in a study of CD8 T cells in ankylosing spondylitis. TCRdb fed the 5' RACE reads into MiXCR, producing one record per CDR3 protein. This repertoire shows some 250,000 distinct CDR3 sequences, 9.5% to 12% found once; its top ten account for under 7%. What was sequenced was blood, either unsorted or a sorted T cell fraction (not recorded which). The receptor set was obtained from a male donor with ankylosing spondylitis or in good health (not recorded which). CDR3s include the opening cysteine and the closing phenylalanine or tryptophan. The order of the fields is CDR3 protein, CDR3 DNA, V gene, clone size, CDR3 length, J gene, D gene. A D gene is named only where the DNA matches it firmly. Clone size is shown for a subset of rows, as once, few, many or a class of expanded clone.

CASSLGGVEDTQYF	TGCGCCAGCAGCTTGGGGGGAGTTGAGGATACGCAGTATTTT	TRBV5-1	many	14	TRBJ2-3	NA
CASSVIQGARTEAFF	TGTGCCAGCAGCGTTATCCAGGGGGCTCGCACTGAAGCTTTCTTT	TRBV9	many	15	TRBJ1-1	TRBD1
CASSRRVEETQYF	TGCGCCAGCAGTCGAAGGGTGGAAGAGACCCAGTACTTC	TRBV5-1	many	13	TRBJ2-5	NA
CASSPGRLAGNNEQFF	TGTGCCAGCAGCCCCGGGAGGCTAGCGGGGAACAATGAGCAGTTCTTC	TRBV9	few	16	TRBJ2-1	TRBD2
CSAPPWGVLIDEQYF	TGCAGTGCTCCCCCGTGGGGTGTTTTGATCGACGAGCAGTACTTC	TRBV20-1	many	15	TRBJ2-7	NA
CASSLVGVTGELFF	TGTGCCAGCAGCTTGGTTGGGGTAACCGGGGAGCTGTTTTTT	TRBV5-8	NA	14	TRBJ2-2	NA
CASSFTALSYEQYF	TGCGCCAGCAGCTTCACAGCATTATCCTACGAGCAGTACTTC	TRBV5-1	NA	14	TRBJ2-7	NA
CSANQAGGPRNEQFF	TGCAGTGCTAACCAAGCGGGAGGGCCTCGCAATGAGCAGTTCTTC	TRBV20-1	many	15	TRBJ2-1	TRBD2
CASSFRGGAGPPNDIQYF	TGTGCCAGCAGCTTTCGCGGAGGGGCGGGCCCCCCTAACGACATTCAGTACTTC	TRBV7-8	few	18	TRBJ2-4	NA
CASRQEEYMNTEAFF	TGTGCCAGCAGACAGGAGGAGTACATGAACACTGAAGCTTTCTTT	TRBV6-1	NA	15	TRBJ1-1	NA
CASSLSANTGELFF	TGTGCCAGCAGCCTTAGCGCAAACACCGGGGAGCTGTTTTTT	TRBV27	many	14	TRBJ2-2	NA
CSVETGVGQPQHF	TGCAGCGTTGAAACCGGGGTTGGTCAGCCCCAGCATTTT	TRBV29-1	many	13	TRBJ1-5	NA
CASSQTSGPAYEQYF	TGCGCCAGCAGCCAAACTAGCGGGCCCGCCTACGAGCAGTACTTC	TRBV4-1	many	15	TRBJ2-7	TRBD2
CASSLMSTGELFF	TGTGCCAGCAGCTTAATGAGCACCGGGGAGCTGTTTTTT	TRBV7-3	many	13	TRBJ2-2	NA